These 10 T cell receptor beta chains originate from one sample sequenced in a study of T cell responses to AZD1222 COVID-19 vaccine. Libraries were prepared by immunoSEQ multiplex PCR; TCRdb keeps only in-frame clonotypes and omits some of them. The data hold roughly 270,000 clones, with 90% to 95% observed a single time. Here the sequenced sample was peripheral blood, taken 28 days after the second AZD1222 dose. The receptors stem from an adult who received the AZD1222 COVID-19 vaccine.

The rearrangement joins TRBV28 to TRBJ2-5; D remains unclear. The V end lost 5 bases, the J end lost 9 bases, and 13 bases lay between the germline ends. This CDR3 region has 12 residues. Germline CDR1 reads MDHEN; CDR2 reads SYDVKM. The CDR3 here is CASSPPLGAQYF. CDR3 DNA sequence: TGTGCCAGCAGTCCACCCCTAGGAGCCCAGTACTTC.

CDR3 DNA sequence: TGTGCCACCAGCAGAGATGTGGGGGCGAACACCGGGGAGCTGTTTTTT. Its translation is CATSRDVGANTGELFF. This chain joins TRBV15 and TRBJ2-2; D possibly uses TRBD1 or TRBD2 (5 bases each). The germline CDR1 and CDR2 sequences are LNHNV and YYDKDF (reference sequence). The CDR3 spans 16 residues. V lost 0 bases and J 0 bases, leaving 8 bases between the germline ends. Variable domain in full (rest from reference TRBV15 and TRBJ2-2): DAMVIQNPRYQVTQFGKPVTLSCSQTLNHNVMYWYQQKSSQAPKLLFHYYDKDFNNEADTPDNFQSRRPNTSFCFLDIRSPGLGDTAMYLCATSRDVGANTGELFFGEGSRLTVL.

This clone was counted once. The chain is built from TRBV4-1 and TRBJ1-3, with 11 positions matching TRBD1. The CDR3 consists of 18 residues. V lost 4 bases, J lost 2 bases, and 10 bases stayed unmatched. Germline V gene lookup returns CDR1 MGHRA and CDR2 YSYEKL. For the CDR3, the DNA is TGCGCCAGCAGCCTAGTTCGGGACAGGGGGGCGACTGGAAACACCATATATTTT. It codes for CASSLVRDRGATGNTIYF.

This rearrangement joins TRBV7-9 to TRBJ1-2, with D maybe TRBD1 (6 bases). V gave up 0 bases and J gave up 0 bases, with 11 bases separating them. CDR3 size: 16 residues. Germline-derived CDR1 and CDR2 are SEHNR and FQNEAQ (reference sequence). In DNA form, the CDR3 reads TGTGCCAGCAGCTTAGCGATGGGGGCGGCTAACTATGGCTACACCTTC. As protein: CASSLAMGAANYGYTF.

The V call is TRBV5-4, the J call TRBJ1-5; 9 bases match TRBD1. Germline lookup yields CDR1 SGHNT and CDR2 YYREEE (reference sequence). The CDR3 runs to 14 residues. The V segment lost 2 bases and the J segment 7 bases; nucleotides outside the gene matches: 4. CDR3 coding DNA: TGTGCCAGCAGCTTACAGGGGGCGGGACAGCCCCAGCATTTT. It specifies CASSLQGAGQPQHF.

V and J are TRBV28 and TRBJ2-7; no firm D call. Between the trimmed V and J ends, which lost 5 bases and 2 bases, there was a span of 19 bases. The CDR3 extends over 16 amino acids. Germline V gene lookup returns CDR1 MDHEN and CDR2 SYDVKM. CDR3 sequence (DNA): TGTGCCAGCAGTACTCTGTCCGAAACCAGGACCTACGAGCAGTACTTC. This codes for CASSTLSETRTYEQYF.

The V and J genes are TRBV2 and TRBJ1-1; 7 bases map to TRBD1. The germline V gene has CDR1 SNHLY and CDR2 FYNNEI. This CDR3 comprises 15 residues. Losses at the gene ends were 4 bases for V and 1 base for J; bases not matched to a gene: 6. Written as DNA, the CDR3 is TGTGCCAGCAGTGGACTCGGGACAGCGAACACTGAAGCTTTCTTT. Translation: CASSGLGTANTEAFF.

The CDR3: CASSLEGVETQYF. In DNA form, the CDR3 reads TGTGCCAGCAGCTTGGAGGGAGTAGAGACCCAGTACTTC. V usage is TRBV5-4 and J usage is TRBJ2-5, with D tentatively TRBD2 (5 bases). The CDR3 loop spans 13 amino acids. Trimming cost V 0 bases and J 4 bases, with 7 bases left between them. CDR1 SGHNT and CDR2 YYREEE come from the germline V gene (reference sequence).

The genes are TRBV9 and TRBJ2-7; 8 positions agree with TRBD2. CDR3 length: 17 amino acids. V shed 0 bases and J 4 bases; nucleotides not matched to a gene: 12. Germline-derived CDR1 and CDR2 are SGDLS and YYNGEE. The DNA for the CDR3 is TGTGCCAGCAGCGTAGAGTCAGCCGGGGGGGATTTGTACGAGCAGTACTTC. This gives the protein CASSVESAGGDLYEQYF.

V and J are TRBV28 and TRBJ1-5, with TRBD1 as a possible D gene (6 bases). This CDR3 is built from 18 residues. Germline assignment: CDR1 MDHEN and CDR2 SYDVKM. V was cut by 3 bases and J by 2 bases, with 20 bases left in between. CDR3 DNA sequence: TGTGCCAGCAGTTTTCTTGGGGGGGCGCGTCTTGGCAATCAGCCCCAGCATTTT. This translates into CASSFLGGARLGNQPQHF.